These T cell receptor beta chains were read from a single sample in a study of CD8+CD57+ T cells in acquired aplastic anemia. TCRdb ran MiXCR on the reads and lists one entry per CDR3 protein. The sample consists of more than 95,000 distinct CDR3 sequences, roughly 40% of them appearing once. The sequencing sample was made of sorted CD4+, CD8+, or CD8+CD57+ T cells (not recorded which) from PBMCs. The receptors were gathered from a human donor with aplastic anemia. Each CDR3 is given with its conserved first and last residue. Each record gives: V gene, J gene, D gene, clone size, CDR3 DNA, CDR3 protein. A D gene is named only where the DNA matches it firmly. Not every row has a clone size; where given, it reads once, few, many or a size class.

v_call: TRBV2
j_call: TRBJ1-2
d_call: TRBD1
clone_size: .
cdr3_nt: TGTGCCAGCAGGAGGGGACAGGGGGCTTCCTATGGCTACACCTTC
cdr3_aa: CASRRGQGASYGYTF

v_call: TRBV5-6
j_call: TRBJ1-2
d_call: .
clone_size: many
cdr3_nt: TGTGCCAGCAGCTTGCCCCGGACAGCTAACTATGGCTACACCTTC
cdr3_aa: CASSLPRTANYGYTF

v_call: TRBV19
j_call: TRBJ1-3
d_call: .
clone_size: many
cdr3_nt: TGTGCCAGTAGTTCCAGTATTGGAAACACCATATATTTT
cdr3_aa: CASSSSIGNTIYF

v_call: TRBV6-5
j_call: TRBJ1-2
d_call: .
clone_size: .
cdr3_nt: TGTGCCAGCAGTTACTCTAGGCACCCCGACTATGGCTACACCTTC
cdr3_aa: CASSYSRHPDYGYTF

v_call: TRBV6-5
j_call: TRBJ1-3
d_call: .
clone_size: many
cdr3_nt: TGTGCCAGCAGCCCTCGGACAGTTGGAAACACCATATATTTT
cdr3_aa: CASSPRTVGNTIYF

v_call: TRBV4-1
j_call: TRBJ2-7
d_call: .
clone_size: many
cdr3_nt: TGCGCCAGCAGCCAAGACGGGCCCTACGAGCAGTACTTC
cdr3_aa: CASSQDGPYEQYF

v_call: TRBV9
j_call: TRBJ2-5
d_call: TRBD2
clone_size: many
cdr3_nt: TGTGCCAGCAGCGTTGGCGGGGGAGAGACCCAGTACTTC
cdr3_aa: CASSVGGGETQYF

v_call: TRBV10-3
j_call: TRBJ2-4
d_call: .
clone_size: .
cdr3_nt: TGTGCCATCAGCGCCGATCTATTAGCCAAAAACATTCAGTACTTC
cdr3_aa: CAISADLLAKNIQYF

v_call: TRBV7-2
j_call: TRBJ2-5
d_call: .
clone_size: many
cdr3_nt: TGTGCCAGCAGCTGGGGGGCCAGGGAGACCCAGTACTTC
cdr3_aa: CASSWGARETQYF

v_call: TRBV2
j_call: TRBJ1-2
d_call: .
clone_size: many
cdr3_nt: TGTGCCAGCAGTGCGGAGGCCCCCTATGGCTACACCTTC
cdr3_aa: CASSAEAPYGYTF

v_call: TRBV4-1
j_call: TRBJ2-3
d_call: .
clone_size: many
cdr3_nt: TGCGCCAGCAGCCAACCAAGCAGGAGCACAGATACGCAGTATTTT
cdr3_aa: CASSQPSRSTDTQYF

v_call: TRBV19
j_call: TRBJ1-1
d_call: TRBD1
clone_size: .
cdr3_nt: TGTGCCAGTACGACAGGGGTCACTGAAGCTTTCTTT
cdr3_aa: CASTTGVTEAFF

v_call: TRBV4-3
j_call: TRBJ1-6
d_call: .
clone_size: many
cdr3_nt: TGCGCCAGCAGCCAAGATGTGTATTCACCCCTCCACTTT
cdr3_aa: CASSQDVYSPLHF

v_call: TRBV2
j_call: TRBJ1-1
d_call: .
clone_size: .
cdr3_nt: TGTGCCAGCAGTGAATGGGGGATCGCTGAAGCTTTCTTT
cdr3_aa: CASSEWGIAEAFF

v_call: TRBV10-3
j_call: TRBJ2-7
d_call: TRBD1
clone_size: .
cdr3_nt: TGTGCCATCAGTGTAGGACAGGTCTCCTACGAGCAGTACTTC
cdr3_aa: CAISVGQVSYEQYF

v_call: TRBV20-1
j_call: TRBJ2-3
d_call: .
clone_size: once
cdr3_nt: TGCAGTGCTAGAGGGGATACGCAGTATTTT
cdr3_aa: CSARGDTQYF

v_call: TRBV20-1
j_call: TRBJ1-1
d_call: .
clone_size: large
cdr3_nt: TGCAGTGCTAGAAGGCTGGCGAACACTGAAGCTTTCTTT
cdr3_aa: CSARRLANTEAFF

v_call: TRBV10-3
j_call: TRBJ2-6
d_call: .
clone_size: .
cdr3_nt: TGTGCCATCAGTGACGGAGGGGACGGGGCCAACGTCCTGACTTTC
cdr3_aa: CAISDGGDGANVLTF

v_call: TRBV19
j_call: TRBJ1-2
d_call: .
clone_size: .
cdr3_nt: TGTGCCAGTAGTATGGAAGCCTATGGCTACACCTTC
cdr3_aa: CASSMEAYGYTF

v_call: TRBV7-8
j_call: TRBJ1-2
d_call: .
clone_size: .
cdr3_nt: TGTGCCAGCAGCTCAGGGAGTCAAGGCTACACCTTC
cdr3_aa: CASSSGSQGYTF

v_call: TRBV19
j_call: TRBJ1-1
d_call: .
clone_size: many
cdr3_nt: TGTGCCAGTAGTGGGCATATGAACACTGAAGCTTTCTTT
cdr3_aa: CASSGHMNTEAFF

v_call: TRBV24-1
j_call: TRBJ2-3
d_call: .
clone_size: .
cdr3_nt: TGTGCCAGCGGTTCGGCAGCCTACACAGATACGCAGTGTTTT
cdr3_aa: CASGSAAYTDTQCF

v_call: TRBV3-1
j_call: TRBJ2-3
d_call: TRBD1
clone_size: .
cdr3_nt: TGTGCCAGCAGCCCATTCTGGACAGGAAAAGGGACAGATACGCAGTATTTT
cdr3_aa: CASSPFWTGKGTDTQYF

v_call: TRBV11-2
j_call: TRBJ1-4
d_call: .
clone_size: .
cdr3_nt: TGTGCCAGCAGCTTACCCCGCAGTTCAACTAATGAAAAACTGTTTTTT
cdr3_aa: CASSLPRSSTNEKLFF

v_call: TRBV19
j_call: TRBJ2-3
d_call: .
clone_size: many
cdr3_nt: TGTGCCAGTAGTATAGTTCTACCTACTAGCACAGATACGCAGTATTTT
cdr3_aa: CASSIVLPTSTDTQYF

v_call: TRBV5-5
j_call: TRBJ2-5
d_call: TRBD2
clone_size: .
cdr3_nt: TGTGCCAGCAGCTTGGCCCCCCTAGCGGGGGGGGTAGAGACCCAGTACTTC
cdr3_aa: CASSLAPLAGGVETQYF

v_call: TRBV11-2
j_call: TRBJ2-3
d_call: .
clone_size: .
cdr3_nt: TGTGCCAGCAGCTCGTCCTTAGTCACAGATACGCAGTATTTT
cdr3_aa: CASSSSLVTDTQYF

v_call: TRBV6-2/TRBV6-3
j_call: TRBJ1-6
d_call: .
clone_size: .
cdr3_nt: TGTGCCAGCAGTTACTCGCAGACAGGAGTAGGCTTCAGCAATTCACCCCTCCACTTT
cdr3_aa: CASSYSQTGVGFSNSPLHF

v_call: TRBV4-2
j_call: TRBJ1-1
d_call: .
clone_size: few
cdr3_nt: TGTGCCAGCAGCCAAGATTTGGGGCGAGAAGCTTTCTTT
cdr3_aa: CASSQDLGREAFF

v_call: TRBV7-6
j_call: TRBJ2-3
d_call: .
clone_size: many
cdr3_nt: TGTGCCAGCAGCTTAGGGGGCTTGCTAGATACGCAGTATTTT
cdr3_aa: CASSLGGLLDTQYF

v_call: TRBV5-4
j_call: TRBJ2-1
d_call: .
clone_size: many
cdr3_nt: TGTGCCAGCAGCTTGGAAGGCGCGGCTGGGAATGAGCAGTTCTTC
cdr3_aa: CASSLEGAAGNEQFF

v_call: TRBV5-1
j_call: TRBJ2-7
d_call: .
clone_size: many
cdr3_nt: TGCGCCAGCAGCTTGGTAGCATCAGGGTTGTACGAGCAGTACTTC
cdr3_aa: CASSLVASGLYEQYF

v_call: TRBV6-4
j_call: TRBJ2-6
d_call: .
clone_size: .
cdr3_nt: TGTGCCAGCAGTGACCGCGGGACGGACGGGGCCAACGTCCTGACTTTC
cdr3_aa: CASSDRGTDGANVLTF

v_call: TRBV11-3
j_call: TRBJ1-1
d_call: .
clone_size: few
cdr3_nt: TGTGCCAGCTCACCATGGGGGGAGAGTACTGAAGCTTTCTTT
cdr3_aa: CASSPWGESTEAFF

v_call: TRBV19
j_call: TRBJ2-2
d_call: .
clone_size: .
cdr3_nt: TGTGCCAGTAGTATTCCGGGACGGGGGGCCCGGGAGCTGTTTTTT
cdr3_aa: CASSIPGRGARELFF

v_call: TRBV5-4
j_call: TRBJ1-2
d_call: TRBD1
clone_size: many
cdr3_nt: TGTGCCAGCAGCTTACAGGGGGCGCGAGGTGGCTACACCTTC
cdr3_aa: CASSLQGARGGYTF

v_call: TRBV18
j_call: TRBJ1-2
d_call: .
clone_size: few
cdr3_nt: TGTGCCAGCTCACCACAAGGGCGCAACTATGGCTACACCTTC
cdr3_aa: CASSPQGRNYGYTF

v_call: TRBV19
j_call: TRBJ1-1
d_call: .
clone_size: many
cdr3_nt: TGTGCCAGTAGTATGGTGGGGGGCACTGAAGCTTTCTTT
cdr3_aa: CASSMVGGTEAFF

v_call: TRBV11-1
j_call: TRBJ2-7
d_call: TRBD1
clone_size: many
cdr3_nt: TGTGCCAGTCAAGGACAGGGTTCGAACGAGCAGTACTTC
cdr3_aa: CASQGQGSNEQYF

v_call: TRBV27
j_call: TRBJ2-3
d_call: .
clone_size: many
cdr3_nt: TGTGCCAGCAGTCGACAGGGCACAGATACGCAGTATTTT
cdr3_aa: CASSRQGTDTQYF

v_call: TRBV14
j_call: TRBJ1-1
d_call: .
clone_size: once
cdr3_nt: TGTGCCAGCAGCCAAGTCAGGGGCACTGAAGCTTTCTTT
cdr3_aa: CASSQVRGTEAFF

v_call: TRBV10-2
j_call: TRBJ1-2
d_call: .
clone_size: .
cdr3_nt: TGCGCCAGCAGCGACTTGTCCAGCTACACCTTC
cdr3_aa: CASSDLSSYTF

v_call: TRBV2
j_call: TRBJ2-2
d_call: .
clone_size: .
cdr3_nt: TGCGCCAGCAGTTCGCCGCATGGGAACACCGGGGAGCTGTTTTTT
cdr3_aa: CASSSPHGNTGELFF

v_call: TRBV5-1
j_call: TRBJ2-3
d_call: .
clone_size: many
cdr3_nt: TGCGCCAGCAGCCTCCTCGACAGCCCCCCGGGGGATACGCAGTATTTT
cdr3_aa: CASSLLDSPPGDTQYF

v_call: TRBV19
j_call: TRBJ2-7
d_call: .
clone_size: few
cdr3_nt: TGTGCCAGTAGTATAGATTTAGGGCCATACGAGCAGTACTTC
cdr3_aa: CASSIDLGPYEQYF

v_call: TRBV6-1
j_call: TRBJ2-7
d_call: TRBD1
clone_size: .
cdr3_nt: TGTGCCAGCAGGAACAGGGGGAACTCCTACGAGCAGTACTTC
cdr3_aa: CASRNRGNSYEQYF

v_call: TRBV19
j_call: TRBJ1-2
d_call: .
clone_size: many
cdr3_nt: TGTGCCAGTATGGGCGTCTATGGCTACACCTTC
cdr3_aa: CASMGVYGYTF

v_call: TRBV6-5
j_call: TRBJ1-6
d_call: TRBD1
clone_size: many
cdr3_nt: TGTGCCAGCAGTTACCATTTCGACAGGGCGGTTTCACCCCTCCACTTT
cdr3_aa: CASSYHFDRAVSPLHF

v_call: TRBV11-2
j_call: TRBJ1-5
d_call: .
clone_size: many
cdr3_nt: TGTGCCAGCAGCTTCATGGGGGGGAATCAGCCCCAGCATTTT
cdr3_aa: CASSFMGGNQPQHF

v_call: TRBV29-1
j_call: TRBJ1-2
d_call: .
clone_size: many
cdr3_nt: TGCAGCGTTGAAACTTGGGGTGGCTACACCTTC
cdr3_aa: CSVETWGGYTF

v_call: TRBV25-1
j_call: TRBJ2-3
d_call: .
clone_size: many
cdr3_nt: TGTGCCAGCAGTGAGAGCGGACGTCTCGCTGAAGATACGCAGTATTTT
cdr3_aa: CASSESGRLAEDTQYF

v_call: TRBV7-2
j_call: TRBJ2-5
d_call: TRBD2
clone_size: .
cdr3_nt: TGTGCCAGCAGCGGGCGACTAGCGGGGGTCGAGACCCAGTACTTC
cdr3_aa: CASSGRLAGVETQYF

v_call: TRBV20-1
j_call: TRBJ1-2
d_call: .
clone_size: .
cdr3_nt: TGCAGTGCTGCCTCACAGGCGCACTATGGCTACACCTTC
cdr3_aa: CSAASQAHYGYTF

v_call: TRBV10-3
j_call: TRBJ1-3
d_call: .
clone_size: many
cdr3_nt: TGTGCCATCAGTAGGGGCTCACGGGGATCAGGAAACACCATATATTTT
cdr3_aa: CAISRGSRGSGNTIYF

v_call: TRBV24-1
j_call: TRBJ1-2
d_call: .
clone_size: many
cdr3_nt: TGTGCCACCAGTGCCTCAGAGGAGTACTATGGCTACACCTTC
cdr3_aa: CATSASEEYYGYTF

v_call: TRBV12-3/TRBV12-4
j_call: TRBJ2-3
d_call: .
clone_size: .
cdr3_nt: TGTGCCAGCACCTGGGCGATTACTAGCACAGATACGCAGTATTTT
cdr3_aa: CASTWAITSTDTQYF

v_call: TRBV2
j_call: TRBJ2-1
d_call: .
clone_size: once
cdr3_nt: TGTGCCAGCAGCAGGGAGTCATACAATGAGCAGTTCTTC
cdr3_aa: CASSRESYNEQFF

v_call: TRBV5-1
j_call: TRBJ2-1
d_call: .
clone_size: .
cdr3_nt: TGCGCCAGCAGCGGCGGACTACAATACAATGAGCAGTTCTTC
cdr3_aa: CASSGGLQYNEQFF